This TCR beta chain was retrieved from a study of T cell changes during pregnancy in multiple sclerosis. Per the germline V gene, CDR1 is SGHTA and CDR2 is FQGNSA. Trimming removed 5 bases from V and 6 bases from J; junction bases left unmatched: 8. The CDR3 is 15 amino acids. Clones were sequenced by immunoSEQ multiplex PCR, and TCRdb holds only the in-frame ones, with some missing. Here the sample spans about 100,000 clones, 91% being singletons. This clone was seen more than once but under ten times. Sample: peripheral blood, taken in the second trimester of pregnancy. The clonotype comes from a female donor with multiple sclerosis, enrolled in a pregnancy study. V is TRBV7-2 and J is TRBJ2-1; 9 positions agree with TRBD2. The chain's CDR3 is CASSPIAGVFNEQFF. The CDR3 bases are TGTGCCAGCAGCCCAATAGCGGGAGTCTTCAATGAGCAGTTCTTC.